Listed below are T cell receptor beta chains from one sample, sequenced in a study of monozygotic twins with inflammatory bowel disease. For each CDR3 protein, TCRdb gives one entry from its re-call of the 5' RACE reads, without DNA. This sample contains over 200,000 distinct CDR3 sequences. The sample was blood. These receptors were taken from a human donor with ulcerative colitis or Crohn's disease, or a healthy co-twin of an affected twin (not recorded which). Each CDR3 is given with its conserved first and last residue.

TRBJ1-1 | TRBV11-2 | CASSLEAGVEAFF
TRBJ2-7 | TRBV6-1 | CASSTQGYYYEQYF
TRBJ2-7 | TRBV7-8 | CASSLERRYYEQYF
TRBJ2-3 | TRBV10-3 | CAISEEVDTQYF
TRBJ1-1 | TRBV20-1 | CSAYSAPGSEAFF
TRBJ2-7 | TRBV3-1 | CASSQRSGEQYF
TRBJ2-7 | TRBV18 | CASSPAANEQYF
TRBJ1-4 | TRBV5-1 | CASSLNNGATNEKLFF
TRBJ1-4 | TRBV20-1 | CSASRSATNEKLFF
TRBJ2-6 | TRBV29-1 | CSVGESSGANVLTF
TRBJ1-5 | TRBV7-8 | CASSLEGRNQPQHF
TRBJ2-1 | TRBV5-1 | CASSPFDYNEQFF
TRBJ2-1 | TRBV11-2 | CASSLLAGLAGYYNEQFF
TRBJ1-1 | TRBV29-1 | CSAIRTGETEAFF
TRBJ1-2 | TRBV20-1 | CSATPDRVNGYTF